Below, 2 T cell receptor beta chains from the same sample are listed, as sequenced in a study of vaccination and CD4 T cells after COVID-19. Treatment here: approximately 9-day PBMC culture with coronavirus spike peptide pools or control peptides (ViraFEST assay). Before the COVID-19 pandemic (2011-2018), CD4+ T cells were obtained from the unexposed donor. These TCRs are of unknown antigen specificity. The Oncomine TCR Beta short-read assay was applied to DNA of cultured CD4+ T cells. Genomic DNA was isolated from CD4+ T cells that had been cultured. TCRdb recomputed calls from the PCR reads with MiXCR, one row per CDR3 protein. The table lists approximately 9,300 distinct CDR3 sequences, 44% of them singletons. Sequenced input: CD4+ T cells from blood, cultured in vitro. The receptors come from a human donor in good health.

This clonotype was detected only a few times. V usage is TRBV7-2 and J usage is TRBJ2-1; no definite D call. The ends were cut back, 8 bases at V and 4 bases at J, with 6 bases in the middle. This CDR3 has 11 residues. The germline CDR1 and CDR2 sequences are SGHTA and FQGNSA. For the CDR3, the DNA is TGTGCCAGCGGCTCATACAATGAGCAGTTCTTC. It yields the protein CASGSYNEQFF.

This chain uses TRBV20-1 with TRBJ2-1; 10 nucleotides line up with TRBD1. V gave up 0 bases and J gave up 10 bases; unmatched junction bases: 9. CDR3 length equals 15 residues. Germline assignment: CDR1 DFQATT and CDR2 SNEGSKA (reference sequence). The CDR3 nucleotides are TGCAGTGCTAGAGATAGAAGACAGGGGGCAGGAGAGCAGTTCTTC. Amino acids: CSARDRRQGAGEQFF.